The present TCR beta chain was sequenced within a study of cytomegalovirus exposure and HLA in healthy donors. Turning to the study itself: Previous work identified 95 million to 140 million unique TCR beta sequences from around 180 million T cells. Within an early data release were 65 million to 90 million unique TCRs drawn from HLA-typed donors. Study-level points and caveats: The listing of 150 or so TCR beta chains classed them as cytomegalovirus-associated. Reports state that TCR beta sequences accurately predicted most subjects' HLA-A and HLA-B alleles.

Trimming shortened V by 0 bases and J by 6 bases, and 15 bases separated the two germline ends. Germline V gene lookup returns CDR1 SGDLS and CDR2 YYNGEE. The CDR3 is 16 amino acids. Both 60 Vbeta primers and 13 Jbeta primers went into the PCR. Sequenced by immunoSEQ multiplex PCR; TCRdb stores in-frame clones only, minus some. Of about 180,000 clones in the sample, around 80% are singletons; the top ten hold about 4.9%. Concerning this clone itself: Its antigen is not identified.

The TCR originated in a man younger than 30 in good health and CMV-seronegative. V usage is TRBV9 and J usage is TRBJ2-2; D is uncertain. What was sequenced was PBMCs. CDR3 amino acids: CASSVAPEGASGELFF. Written as DNA, the CDR3 is TGTGCCAGCAGCGTAGCTCCGGAAGGAGCCTCCGGGGAGCTGTTTTTT.